This entry concerns a single T cell receptor (beta chain). Its antigen is not yet known. No much larger clonotype is one base removed from it; base qualities were not supplied. Ficoll-Paque density gradient centrifugation was used to isolate PBMCs. The sample originates from a study of T-cell memory formation after mild COVID-19 (dated by TCRdb to the early 2020s). The study in broad terms: Most TCR sequence clusters were specific to one of the two donors. In a couple of donors, T-cell clones that expanded and contracted after mild COVID-19 were tracked by sequencing TCRalpha and TCRbeta repertoires over time. Two young, previously healthy adult volunteers made up the cohort, one male and one female. The full study reports these points: Contracting CD4+ clones turned up mainly in the CM and EM memory subsets, whereas EMRA was where CD8+ clones were enriched. The study covered only a couple of mild cases, and larger cohorts including severe cases with pre-infection samples were considered necessary. Some responding clones were detected in pre-infection memory, which suggested that pre-existing cross-reactive memory T cells had joined the SARS-CoV-2 response. SARS-CoV-2 specificity of the second-wave clones peaking on day 37 was not confirmed. Balanced CD4/CD8 phenotypes were observed for clones contracting from day 15 to 85, whereas a bias towards CD4+ was observed for a second wave of clones expanding from day 15 to 37.

TCRdb lists the instrument as Illumina NovaSeq 6000. TCRalpha and TCRbeta cDNA libraries were built by 5'RACE with constant-segment primers, adding sample barcodes and unique molecular identifiers. RNA was extracted from every sample with Trizol reagent. Amplification of the libraries took two PCR steps, and the second step added a second sample barcode plus Illumina TruSeq adapters. Sequencing of libraries was performed on an Illumina NovaSeq with 2 x 150 bp paired-end reads. Processing in the source paper ran as follows. With migec v1.2.7, reads were demultiplexed and then collapsed into UMI-guided consensus sequences. Using mixcr v2.1.11, UMI consensuses were aligned to TRA and TRB V and J templates and then assembled into clonotypes. A clonotype was counted as expanded or contracted only if both edgeR and NoisET called the change significant, with noise models trained on biological replicates. edgeR calls used a false discovery rate-adjusted p below 0.01 and a log2 fold-change threshold of 1. As an exploratory analysis of dynamics, max-normalized trajectories of the 1000 most abundant clonotypes were examined with PCA combined with hierarchical clustering. The CD4 or CD8 phenotype of responding clones was assigned using the separately sequenced CD4+ and CD8+ repertoires. The public sequencing data were trimmed at Q25 with fastp and processed into clonotypes with MiXCR by TCRdb, which kept only in-frame beta chains. Every distinct CDR3 protein forms one entry, paired with its most common genes and DNA. These V and J calls derive from TCRdb rather than the authors' analysis. The sample table shows under 450,000 distinct CDR3 sequences, and roughly a quarter are seen once. Jointly, the top ten make up approximately 14% of the sample.

From its cysteine to its phenylalanine, the CDR3 spans 17 amino acids. The sequence is cut down to CDR3 DNA, 51 bases in frame from base 1. Unmatched junction bases come to 15, with V trimmed by 8 bases and J by 4 bases. Per the germline V gene, SGHVT is the CDR1 and SQSDAQ is the CDR2. The specimen sequenced was PBMCs or a T cell subset sorted from them (not recorded which). Here the chain combines TRBV7-4 and TRBJ1-5; 9 central bases correspond to TRBD1. The TCR sequence derives from an adult woman who had mild COVID-19 (a few samples of this study predate the infection). The sample titles of this study are shuffled in the database, so cell type and time point are left out; the donor was told from shared clones. The nucleotide sequence is given as TGTGCCAGCCAGTCACAGGGGGCAATATTCGGGAATCAGCCCCAGCATTTT. Its amino acids are CASQSQGAIFGNQPQHF.